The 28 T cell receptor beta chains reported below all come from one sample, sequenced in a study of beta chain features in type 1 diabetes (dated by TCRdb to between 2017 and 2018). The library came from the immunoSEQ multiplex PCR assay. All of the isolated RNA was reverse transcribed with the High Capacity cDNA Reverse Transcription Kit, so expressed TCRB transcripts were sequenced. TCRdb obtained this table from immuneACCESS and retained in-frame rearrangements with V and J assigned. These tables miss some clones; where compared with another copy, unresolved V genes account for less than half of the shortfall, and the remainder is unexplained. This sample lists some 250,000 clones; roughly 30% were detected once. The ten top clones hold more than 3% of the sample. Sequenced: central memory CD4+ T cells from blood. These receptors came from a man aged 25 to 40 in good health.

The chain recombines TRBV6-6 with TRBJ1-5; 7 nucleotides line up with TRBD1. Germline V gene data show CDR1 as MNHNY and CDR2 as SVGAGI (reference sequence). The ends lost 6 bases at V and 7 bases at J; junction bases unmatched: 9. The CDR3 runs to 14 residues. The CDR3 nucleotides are TGTGCCAGCAGGGACAGGTCCCCGGAACAGCCCCAGCATTTT. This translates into CASRDRSPEQPQHF.

The CDR3 region has the DNA TGTGCCATAAGATATTCCACAGATACGCAGTATTTT. Amino acids: CAIRYSTDTQYF. The chain uses TRBV7-9 and TRBJ2-3, with unresolved D. Deletions cut 10 bases from V and 2 bases from J, with 10 bases between. The CDR3 totals 12 residues. CDR1 SEHNR and CDR2 FQNEAQ come from the germline V gene (reference sequence).

As DNA, the CDR3 is TGTGCCAGCAGCCGGGACTGGGCAAGGGGCAATCAGCCCCAGCATTTT. The encoded protein is CASSRDWARGNQPQHF. V gene TRBV7-2 combines with J gene TRBJ1-5, with D possibly matching TRBD1 (5 bases). Germline loops: CDR1 SGHTA, CDR2 FQGNSA. The CDR3 covers 16 residues. The V gene lost 5 bases and the J gene lost 2 bases, with 16 bases spanning the gap.

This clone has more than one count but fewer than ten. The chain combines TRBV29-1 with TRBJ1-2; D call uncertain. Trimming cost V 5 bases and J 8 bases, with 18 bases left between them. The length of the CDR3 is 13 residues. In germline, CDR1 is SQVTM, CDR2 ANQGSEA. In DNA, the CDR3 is TGCAGCGTTACGAAAGATTCCCTCGGAGGCTACACCTTC. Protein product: CSVTKDSLGGYTF.

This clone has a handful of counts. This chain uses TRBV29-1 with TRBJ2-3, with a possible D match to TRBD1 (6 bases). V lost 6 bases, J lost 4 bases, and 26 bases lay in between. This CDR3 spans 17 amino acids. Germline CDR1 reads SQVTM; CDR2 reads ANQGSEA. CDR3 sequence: CSVATPTGLVGSDTQYF. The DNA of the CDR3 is TGCAGCGTCGCGACGCCAACAGGGCTGGTGGGGTCAGATACGCAGTATTTT.

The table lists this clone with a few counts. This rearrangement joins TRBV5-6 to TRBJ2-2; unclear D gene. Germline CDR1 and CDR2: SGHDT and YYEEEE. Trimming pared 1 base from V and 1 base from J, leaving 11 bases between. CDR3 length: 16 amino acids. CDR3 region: CASSLFLDGNTGELFF. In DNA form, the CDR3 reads TGTGCCAGCAGCTTGTTTCTGGACGGGAACACCGGGGAGCTGTTTTTT.

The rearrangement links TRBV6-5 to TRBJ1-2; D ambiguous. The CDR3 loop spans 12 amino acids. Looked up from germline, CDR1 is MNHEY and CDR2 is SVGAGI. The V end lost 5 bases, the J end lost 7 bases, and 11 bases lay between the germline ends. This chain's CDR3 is CASSEQRFGYTF. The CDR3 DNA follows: TGTGCCAGCAGTGAGCAAAGGTTTGGCTACACCTTC.

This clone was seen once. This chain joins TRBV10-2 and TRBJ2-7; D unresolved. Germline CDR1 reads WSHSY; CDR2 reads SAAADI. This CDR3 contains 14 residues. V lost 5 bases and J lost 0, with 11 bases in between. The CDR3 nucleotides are TGCGCCAGCAGTTGGTCGGGCGGCTCCTACGAGCAGTACTTC. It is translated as CASSWSGGSYEQYF.

The CDR3: CASSPPGGIWTEAFF. The CDR3 coding sequence is TGTGCCAGCAGCCCCCCCGGGGGGATTTGGACTGAAGCTTTCTTT. V and J are TRBV6-5 and TRBJ1-1; the D gene is possibly TRBD1 (5 bases). The CDR3 loop spans 15 amino acids. The ends were cut back, 6 bases at V and 5 bases at J, with 19 bases in the middle. Per the germline V gene, CDR1 is MNHEY and CDR2 is SVGAGI.

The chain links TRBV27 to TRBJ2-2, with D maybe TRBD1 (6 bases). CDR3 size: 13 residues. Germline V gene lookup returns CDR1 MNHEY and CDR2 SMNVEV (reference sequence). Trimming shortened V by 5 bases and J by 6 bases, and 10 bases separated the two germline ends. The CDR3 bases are TGTGCCAGCAGTCCCTACAGGGCCGGGGAGCTGTTTTTT. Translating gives CASSPYRAGELFF.

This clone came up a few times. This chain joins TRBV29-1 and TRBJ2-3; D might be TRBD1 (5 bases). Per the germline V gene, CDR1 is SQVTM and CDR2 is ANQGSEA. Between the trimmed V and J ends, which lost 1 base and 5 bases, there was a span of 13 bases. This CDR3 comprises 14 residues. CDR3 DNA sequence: TGCAGCGTTGAAGGGGGCAGGGCGGTAGATACGCAGTATTTT. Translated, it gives CSVEGGRAVDTQYF.

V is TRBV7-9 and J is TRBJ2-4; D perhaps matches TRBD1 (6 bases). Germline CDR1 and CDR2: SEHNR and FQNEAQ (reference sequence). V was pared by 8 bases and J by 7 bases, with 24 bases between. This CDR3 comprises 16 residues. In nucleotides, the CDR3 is TGTGCCAGCCTCCCCTGGACTGGGGGCCCAAGGAACATTCAGTACTTC. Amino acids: CASLPWTGGPRNIQYF.

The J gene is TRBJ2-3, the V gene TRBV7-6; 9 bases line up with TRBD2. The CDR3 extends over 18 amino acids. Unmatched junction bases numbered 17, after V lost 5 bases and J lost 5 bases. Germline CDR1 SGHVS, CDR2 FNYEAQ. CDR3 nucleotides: TGTGCCAGCAGCCCACGGCGAGGTGGCGGGAGGGCTGGAGATACGCAGTATTTT. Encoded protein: CASSPRRGGGRAGDTQYF.

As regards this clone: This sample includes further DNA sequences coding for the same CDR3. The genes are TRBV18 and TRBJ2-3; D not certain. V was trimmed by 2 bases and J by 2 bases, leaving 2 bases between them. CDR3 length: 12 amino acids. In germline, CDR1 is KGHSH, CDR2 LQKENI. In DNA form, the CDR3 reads TGTGCCAGCTCACCAATCACAGATACGCAGTATTTT. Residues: CASSPITDTQYF.

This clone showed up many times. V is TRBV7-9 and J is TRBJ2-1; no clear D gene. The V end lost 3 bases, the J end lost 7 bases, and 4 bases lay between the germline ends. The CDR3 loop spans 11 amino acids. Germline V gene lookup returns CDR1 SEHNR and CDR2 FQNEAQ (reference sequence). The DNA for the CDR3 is TGTGCCAGCAGCTTGAGGAATGAGCAGTTCTTC. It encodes CASSLRNEQFF.

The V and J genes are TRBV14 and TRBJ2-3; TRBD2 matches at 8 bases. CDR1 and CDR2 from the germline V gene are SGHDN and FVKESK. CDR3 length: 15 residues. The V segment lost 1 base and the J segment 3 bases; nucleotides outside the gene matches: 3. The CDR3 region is CASSQGSGGTDTQYF. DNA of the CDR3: TGTGCCAGCAGCCAAGGAAGCGGGGGTACAGATACGCAGTATTTT.

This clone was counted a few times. The CDR3 nucleotides are TGTGCCAGCAGTTCGTATCCCGAGCAGTACTTC. It encodes CASSSYPEQYF. The chain uses TRBV28 and TRBJ2-7, with no clear D. Germline V gene data show CDR1 as MDHEN and CDR2 as SYDVKM. The CDR3 loop spans 11 amino acids. Trimming took off 4 bases at V and 6 bases at J, with 7 bases between the two ends.

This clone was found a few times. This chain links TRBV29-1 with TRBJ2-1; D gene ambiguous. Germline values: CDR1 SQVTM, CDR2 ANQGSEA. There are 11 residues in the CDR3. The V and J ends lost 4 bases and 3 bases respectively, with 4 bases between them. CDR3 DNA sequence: TGCAGCGTTGGTAGCTACAATGAGCAGTTCTTC. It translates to CSVGSYNEQFF.

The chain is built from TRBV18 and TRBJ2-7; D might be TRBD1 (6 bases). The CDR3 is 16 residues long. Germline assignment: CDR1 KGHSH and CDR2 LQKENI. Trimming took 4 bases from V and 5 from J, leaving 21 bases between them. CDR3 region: CASSRSTGMTRDEQYF. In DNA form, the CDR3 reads TGTGCCAGCTCACGTTCTACAGGGATGACCCGGGACGAGCAGTACTTC. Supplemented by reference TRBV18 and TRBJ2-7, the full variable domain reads NAGVMQNPRHLVRRRGQEARLRCSPMKGHSHVYWYRQLPEEGLKFMVYLQKENIIDESGMPKERFSAEFPKEGPSILRIQQVVRGDSAAYFCASSRSTGMTRDEQYFGPGTRLTVT.

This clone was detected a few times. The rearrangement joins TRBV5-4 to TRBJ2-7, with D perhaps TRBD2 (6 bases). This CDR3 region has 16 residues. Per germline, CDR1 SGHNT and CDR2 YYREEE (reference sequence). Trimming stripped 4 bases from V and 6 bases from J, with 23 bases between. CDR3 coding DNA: TGTGCCAGCAGCCCGCAAGCGGGCCAGGGTTATACCGAGCAGTACTTC. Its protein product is CASSPQAGQGYTEQYF.

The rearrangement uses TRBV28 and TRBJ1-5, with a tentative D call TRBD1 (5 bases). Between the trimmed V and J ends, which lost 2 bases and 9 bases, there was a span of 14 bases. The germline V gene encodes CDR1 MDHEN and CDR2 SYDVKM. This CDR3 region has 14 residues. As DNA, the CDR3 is TGTGCCAGCAGTTTAGGAACAGGTTGGGGGCCCCAGCATTTT. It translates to CASSLGTGWGPQHF. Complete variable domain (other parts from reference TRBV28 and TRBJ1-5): DVKVTQSSRYLVKRTGEKVFLECVQDMDHENMFWYRQDPGLGLRLIYFSYDVKMKEKGDIPEGYSVSREKKERFSLILESASTNQTSMYLCASSLGTGWGPQHFGDGTRLSIL.

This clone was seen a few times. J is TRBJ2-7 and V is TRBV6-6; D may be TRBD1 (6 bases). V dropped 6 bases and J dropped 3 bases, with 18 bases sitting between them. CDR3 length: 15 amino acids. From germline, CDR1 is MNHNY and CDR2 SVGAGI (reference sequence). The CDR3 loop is CASSPTPVQGYEQYF. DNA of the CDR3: TGTGCCAGCAGCCCCACTCCCGTACAGGGCTACGAGCAGTACTTC.

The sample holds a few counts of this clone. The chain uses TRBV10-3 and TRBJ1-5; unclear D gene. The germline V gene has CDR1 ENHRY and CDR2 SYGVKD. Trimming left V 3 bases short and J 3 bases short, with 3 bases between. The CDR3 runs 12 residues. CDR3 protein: CAISDNNQPQHF. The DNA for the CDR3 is TGTGCCATCAGTGACAACAATCAGCCCCAGCATTTT.

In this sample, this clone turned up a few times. In DNA, the CDR3 is TGTGCCACCCGACTAGCGGGGTACACAGATACGCAGTATTTT. This translates into CATRLAGYTDTQYF. This chain links TRBV7-8 with TRBJ2-3, with 11 bases aligning to TRBD2. V lost 10 bases, J lost 2 bases, and 5 bases stayed unmatched. Germline V gene lookup returns CDR1 SGHVS and CDR2 FQNEAQ. This CDR3 region has 14 residues.

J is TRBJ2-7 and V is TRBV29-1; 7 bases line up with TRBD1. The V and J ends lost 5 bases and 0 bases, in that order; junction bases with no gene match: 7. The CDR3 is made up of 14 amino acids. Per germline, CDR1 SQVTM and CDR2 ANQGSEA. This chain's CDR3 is CSVFDRDPSYEQYF. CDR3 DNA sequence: TGCAGCGTTTTCGACAGGGACCCCTCCTACGAGCAGTACTTC.

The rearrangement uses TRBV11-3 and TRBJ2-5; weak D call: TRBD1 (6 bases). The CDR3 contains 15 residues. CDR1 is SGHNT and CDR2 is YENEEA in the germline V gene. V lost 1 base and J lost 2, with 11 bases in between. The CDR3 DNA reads TGTGCCAGCAGCTTAGGGGTAGGGGGTCAAGAGACCCAGTACTTC. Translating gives CASSLGVGGQETQYF.

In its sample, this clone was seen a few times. The CDR3 protein is CAISEGGTPYEQYF. The CDR3 DNA reads as TGTGCCATCAGTGAGGGAGGGACCCCCTACGAGCAGTACTTC. The rearrangement links TRBV10-3 to TRBJ2-7; a weak D match, TRBD2 (6 bases). The ends were cut back, 2 bases at V and 2 bases at J, with 10 bases in the middle. CDR1 is ENHRY, CDR2 SYGVKD, per germline. The CDR3 consists of 14 residues.

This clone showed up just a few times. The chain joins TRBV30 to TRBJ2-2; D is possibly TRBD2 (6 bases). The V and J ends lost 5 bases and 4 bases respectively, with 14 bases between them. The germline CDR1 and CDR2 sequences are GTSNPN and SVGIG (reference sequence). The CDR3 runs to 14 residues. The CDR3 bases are TGTGCCTGGTCGGAGGGAGTCAGCACCGGGGAGCTGTTTTTT. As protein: CAWSEGVSTGELFF.